Listed here are 23 T cell receptor beta chains from one sample, sequenced in a study of T cell repertoires in cytomegalovirus infection. One entry per CDR3 protein results from TCRdb running MiXCR on the reads. This repertoire shows around 250,000 distinct CDR3 sequences, more than 15% found once; its top ten account for more than 45%. The sample was CD8+ T cells from PBMCs. The source is a human donor in good health (CMV status not recorded). Some clones in this sample may be carry-over from other donors' samples.

The chain links TRBV28 to TRBJ1-5, with D possibly being TRBD1 (6 bases). The CDR3 length is 14 residues. V lost 5 bases, J lost 3 bases, and 11 bases lay in between. The germline CDR1 and CDR2 sequences are MDHEN and SYDVKM. CDR3 residues: CASSEDRLNQPQHF. The CDR3 coding sequence is TGTGCCAGCAGTGAAGACAGGCTCAATCAGCCCCAGCATTTT. Variable domain in full (rest from reference TRBV28 and TRBJ1-5): DVKVTQSSRYLVKRTGEKVFLECVQDMDHENMFWYRQDPGLGLRLIYFSYDVKMKEKGDIPEGYSVSREKKERFSLILESASTNQTSMYLCASSEDRLNQPQHFGDGTRLSIL.

This clonotype was seen repeatedly, ten times or more. This chain connects TRBV7-8 to TRBJ2-3; 8 bases agree with TRBD1. CDR1 and CDR2 (germline): SGHVS, FQNEAQ. J lost 1 base, V lost 5 bases, and 8 bases had no gene match. The length of the CDR3 is 16 residues. Here the CDR3 reads CASSPGTGKGTDTQYF. CDR3 coding DNA: TGTGCCAGCAGCCCCGGGACAGGCAAAGGCACAGATACGCAGTATTTT. Filled out from reference TRBV7-8 and TRBJ2-3, the complete variable domain reads GAGVSQSPRYKVAKRGQDVALRCDPISGHVSLFWYQQALGQGPEFLTYFQNEAQLDKSGLPSDRFFAERPEGSVSTLKIQRTQQEDSAVYLCASSPGTGKGTDTQYFGPGTRLTVL.

This clonotype was counted between two and nine times. V usage is TRBV29-1 and J usage is TRBJ2-7; possibly TRBD2 for D (7 bases). The CDR3 extends over 13 amino acids. In germline, CDR1 is SQVTM, CDR2 ANQGSEA. V lost 3 bases, J lost 6 bases, and 15 bases lay in between. This chain's CDR3 is CSVEGGGSGEQYF. The DNA of the CDR3 is TGCAGCGTTGAGGGAGGGGGATCTGGCGAGCAGTACTTC.

This clonotype was observed at least ten times. This chain uses TRBV7-2 with TRBJ2-1; 10 bases are shared with TRBD2. CDR1 and CDR2 (germline): SGHTA, FQGNSA. V shed 0 bases and J 8 bases; nucleotides not matched to a gene: 19. The CDR3 spans 20 residues. CDR3 residues: CASSLAPRGTSGAVLDEQFF. The CDR3 nucleotides are TGTGCCAGCAGCTTAGCTCCCAGAGGAACTAGCGGGGCAGTCTTGGATGAGCAGTTCTTC.

The chain uses TRBV20-1 and TRBJ2-7; D might be TRBD1 (5 bases). V dropped 6 bases and J dropped 2 bases, with 17 bases sitting between them. This CDR3 has 14 residues. The germline V gene encodes CDR1 DFQATT and CDR2 SNEGSKA (reference sequence). The CDR3 DNA follows: TGCAGTGCCGAGAAGCCAGGGCGCGCCTACGAGCAGTACTTC. Translating gives CSAEKPGRAYEQYF.

This clonotype was seen more than once but under ten times. The V and J genes are TRBV27 and TRBJ1-1; 7 nucleotides align to TRBD1. Germline-derived CDR1 and CDR2 are MNHEY and SMNVEV (reference sequence). V dropped 6 bases and J dropped 5; count of bases not matched to a gene: 9. The length of the CDR3 is 14 residues. The CDR3 is CASSPTGTRTEAFF. CDR3 nucleotide sequence: TGTGCCAGCAGCCCGACAGGGACGAGGACTGAAGCTTTCTTT.

This clonotype appeared many times. The rearrangement uses TRBV7-8 and TRBJ2-7, with D perhaps TRBD1 (6 bases). V lost 4 bases and J lost 2, with 12 bases in between. CDR3 length: 14 amino acids. Germline CDR1 reads SGHVS; CDR2 reads FQNEAQ. CDR3 in DNA: TGTGCCAGCAGCTCAGACAGGCCCCCCTACGAGCAGTACTTC. This translates into CASSSDRPPYEQYF.

This clonotype was recorded many times. The chain is built from TRBV28 and TRBJ2-3; D might be TRBD1 (7 bases). The V gene's germline CDR1 is MDHEN and CDR2 SYDVKM. Trimming cost V 6 bases and J 4 bases, with 14 bases left between them. The CDR3 sequence is 14 residues long. CDR3 sequence (DNA): TGTGCCAGCAGCCCCACAGGGGAGGCAGATACGCAGTATTTT. Protein: CASSPTGEADTQYF.

This clonotype was counted many times. The V gene is TRBV7-9, the J gene TRBJ1-1; D is unclear. Per germline, CDR1 SEHNR and CDR2 FQNEAQ (reference sequence). There are 17 residues in the CDR3. With 5 bases removed from V and 4 bases from J, the gap between germline ends came to 23 bases. CDR3 nucleotide sequence: TGTGCCAGCAGCCCAACCGGGTCCACCCTTTGGGGCACTGAAGCTTTCTTT. Translated, it gives CASSPTGSTLWGTEAFF.

A word on this clonotype: One base away lies a much larger clone, so this may be a sequencing read error. Here the CDR3 omits its conserved ending phenylalanine or tryptophan, so a read error is the likely source. The chain links TRBV7-2 to TRBJ1-2, with D unclear. This CDR3 has 19 residues. Germline CDR1 SGHTA, CDR2 FQGNSA. The V end lost 1 base, the J end lost 4 bases, and 25 bases lay between the germline ends. The CDR3 reads CASSLDSGSQALAAYGYTL. The CDR3, as DNA: TGTGCCAGCAGCTTAGATTCGGGTTCCCAAGCACTCGCAGCCTATGGCTACACCCTC.

The chain has TRBV19 and TRBJ1-1; no clear D gene. This CDR3 has 16 amino acids. CDR1 and CDR2 from the germline V gene are LNHDA and SQIVND (reference sequence). The V gene lost 0 bases and the J gene lost 1 base, with 12 bases spanning the gap. CDR3 protein: CASSIDYTLRNTEAFF. CDR3 DNA sequence: TGTGCCAGTAGTATAGACTACACGTTGCGGAACACTGAAGCTTTCTTT. Combining the CDR3 with reference TRBV19 and TRBJ1-1 gives the whole variable domain DGGITQSPKYLFRKEGQNVTLSCEQNLNHDAMYWYRQDPGQGLRLIYYSQIVNDFQKGDIAEGYSVSREKKESFPLTVTSAQKNPTAFYLCASSIDYTLRNTEAFFGQGTRLTVV.

This sequence joins TRBV7-2 and TRBJ2-1; 10 bases agree with TRBD2. The CDR3 is made up of 17 amino acids. Looked up from germline, CDR1 is SGHTA and CDR2 is FQGNSA. J was trimmed by 0 bases and V by 2 bases; bases with no gene match: 4. CDR3 DNA: TGTGCCAGCAGCTTAACTAGCGGGGCATACTCCTACAATGAGCAGTTCTTC. Its protein product is CASSLTSGAYSYNEQFF.

This clonotype occurred a few times. The chain links TRBV6-4 to TRBJ2-3, with TRBD2 matching over 10 bases. Per the germline V gene, CDR1 is MRHNA and CDR2 is SNTAGT. Germline trimming cut 0 bases from V and 4 bases from J; bases unmatched to any gene: 7. This CDR3 contains 17 residues. CDR3 in amino acids: CASSDSPGSGGADTQYF. The CDR3 nucleotides read TGTGCCAGCAGTGACTCCCCCGGGAGCGGGGGGGCAGATACGCAGTATTTT.

The chain couples TRBV15 to TRBJ1-5; D remains unclear. The V and J ends lost 6 bases and 9 bases respectively, with 15 bases between them. The CDR3 spans 13 residues. Germline CDR1 is LNHNV and CDR2 is YYDKDF (reference sequence). CDR3: CATSPTPSPPQHF. The CDR3 region has the DNA TGTGCCACCAGTCCGACGCCGTCTCCGCCCCAGCATTTT.

There are many counts of this clonotype. The chain combines TRBV28 with TRBJ2-7; no clear D. Germline lookup yields CDR1 MDHEN and CDR2 SYDVKM. The CDR3 sequence is 13 residues long. V was clipped by 7 bases and J by 2 bases, with 12 bases between them. DNA of the CDR3: TGTGCCAGCACCAGCTACACGGCCTACGAGCAGTACTTC. Amino acids: CASTSYTAYEQYF.

This clonotype was observed a handful of times. The V gene is TRBV18, the J gene TRBJ2-6; D is unresolved. CDR1 is KGHSH and CDR2 is LQKENI in the germline V gene. The V gene lost 3 bases and the J gene lost 0 bases, with 12 bases spanning the gap. The CDR3 has 17 residues. The CDR3 DNA sequence: TGTGCCAGCTCACCCGCTCGCCCGGACTCTGGGGCCAACGTCCTGACTTTC. Translating it yields CASSPARPDSGANVLTF.

The chain has TRBV28 and TRBJ2-7, with 9 bases fitting TRBD2. Per germline, CDR1 MDHEN and CDR2 SYDVKM. The CDR3 is 14 amino acids. The J segment lost 0 bases and the V segment lost 8 bases, leaving 5 bases of the junction unmatched. This CDR3 is CASARGGISYEQYF. The CDR3 DNA reads as TGTGCCAGCGCGCGGGGGGGGATCTCCTACGAGCAGTACTTC.

This clonotype was seen only a few times. The chain couples TRBV6-1 to TRBJ2-2, with TRBD1 matching 7 bases. Trimming cost V 6 bases and J 0 bases; bases outside gene matches: 1. The germline CDR1 and CDR2 sequences are MNHNS and SASEGT. The length of the CDR3 is 14 residues. The DNA of the CDR3 is TGTGCCAGCAGAGGGACAGCGAACACCGGGGAGCTGTTTTTT. As protein: CASRGTANTGELFF.

The CDR3 reads CASSLGGGSSPHRTGELFF. CDR3 nucleotides: TGTGCCAGCAGCTTAGGGGGGGGCTCCTCCCCCCACAGGACCGGGGAGCTGTTTTTT. The genes are TRBV11-2 and TRBJ2-2, with D perhaps matching TRBD2 (7 bases). Germline V gives CDR1 SGHAT, CDR2 FQNNGV. This CDR3 is 19 amino acids long. V was clipped by 1 base and J by 5 bases, with 23 bases between them.

As for this clonotype: At one boundary the junction diverges from the germline segment, which might be a read error. This sequence joins TRBV7-4 and TRBJ2-7; D is perhaps TRBD1 (6 bases). From germline, CDR1 is SGHVT and CDR2 SQSDAQ. The CDR3 contains 16 residues. CDR3 loop: CASSLPQDRPSYEQNF. Here the CDR3 DNA reads TGTGCCAGCAGCTTACCCCAGGACAGACCCTCCTACGAGCAGAACTTC. The complete variable domain, with remaining parts taken from reference TRBV7-4 and TRBJ2-7, reads GAGVSQSPRYKVAKRGRDVALRCDSISGHVTLYWYRQTLGQGSEVLTYSQSDAQRDKSGRPSGRFSAERPERSVSTLKIQRTEQGDSAVYLCASSLPQDRPSYEQNFGPGTRLTVT.

The sample holds many counts of this clonotype. The rearrangement uses TRBV7-2 and TRBJ2-7; D call uncertain. The V end lost 5 bases, the J end lost 3 bases, and 5 bases lay between the germline ends. Per germline, CDR1 SGHTA and CDR2 FQGNSA. This CDR3 spans 11 amino acids. The CDR3 sequence: CASSVDYEQYF. The CDR3 region has the DNA TGTGCCAGCAGCGTGGACTACGAGCAGTACTTC.

The chain links TRBV6-6 to TRBJ2-5; 8 bases align to TRBD1. V was clipped by 6 bases and J by 4 bases; unmatched bases: 4. This CDR3 region has 13 residues. The V gene's germline CDR1 is MNHNY and CDR2 SVGAGI (reference sequence). The CDR3 DNA reads as TGTGCCAGCAGGTCAGGGGGCGCAGAGACCCAGTACTTC. It encodes CASRSGGAETQYF.

The table lists this clonotype with many counts. This chain links TRBV7-2 with TRBJ1-3, with TRBD1 matching 7 bases. CDR1 is SGHTA, CDR2 FQGNSA, per germline. The CDR3 contains 16 residues. V shed 3 bases, J shed 0 bases, and the junction held 5 bases outside the gene matches. CDR3 region: CASSFVTGLSGNTIYF. The CDR3 DNA follows: TGTGCCAGCAGCTTCGTGACAGGGCTCTCTGGAAACACCATATATTTT.